This T cell receptor (beta chain) was found in a study of blood T cell repertoires in COVID-19. Study at large: Samples taken during acute and convalescent COVID-19 were collected in the United States, Italy and Spain. The analysed material was cDNA or gDNA that came from T cells, B-cell-depleted T cells, or PBMCs.

CDR3 size: 13 residues. Trimming pared 5 bases from V and 1 base from J, leaving 11 bases between. Germline CDR1 and CDR2: GTSNPN and SVGIG (reference sequence). Study processing details: By means of reference gene primer amplification, nucleated cell counts were estimated. The protocol was immunoSEQ multiplex PCR, while the TCRdb copy is restricted to in-frame clones and leaves out a portion. V, J and clone size derive from that table, while D and trimming were established from the DNA sequence. Altogether some 130,000 clones are present, 75% to 90% being singletons, with the ten largest covering roughly 4%.

The rearrangement links TRBV30 to TRBJ1-1; D may be TRBD1 (5 bases). Sample: peripheral blood. This receptor was identified in a human donor in a cohort sampled during active COVID-19. The CDR3 here is CAWGGRGNTEAFF. CDR3 coding DNA: TGTGCCTGGGGGGGTCGGGGGAACACTGAAGCTTTCTTT.